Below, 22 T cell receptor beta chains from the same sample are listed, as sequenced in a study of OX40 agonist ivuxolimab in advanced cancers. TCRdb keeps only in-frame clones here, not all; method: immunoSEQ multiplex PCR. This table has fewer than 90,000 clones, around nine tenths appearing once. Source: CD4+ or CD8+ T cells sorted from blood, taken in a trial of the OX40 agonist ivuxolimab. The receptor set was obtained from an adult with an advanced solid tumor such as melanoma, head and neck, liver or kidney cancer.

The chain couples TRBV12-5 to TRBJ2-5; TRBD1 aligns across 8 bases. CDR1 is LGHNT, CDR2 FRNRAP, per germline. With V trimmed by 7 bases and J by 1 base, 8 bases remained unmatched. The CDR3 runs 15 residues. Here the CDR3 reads CASAPSTGGQETQYF. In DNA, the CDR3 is TGTGCTAGTGCCCCTTCCACAGGGGGCCAAGAGACCCAGTACTTC. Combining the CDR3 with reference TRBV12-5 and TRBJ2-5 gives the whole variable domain DARVTQTPRHKVTEMGQEVTMRCQPILGHNTVFWYRQTMMQGLELLAYFRNRAPLDDSGMPKDRFSAEMPDATLATLKIQPSEPRDSAVYFCASAPSTGGQETQYFGPGTRLLVL.

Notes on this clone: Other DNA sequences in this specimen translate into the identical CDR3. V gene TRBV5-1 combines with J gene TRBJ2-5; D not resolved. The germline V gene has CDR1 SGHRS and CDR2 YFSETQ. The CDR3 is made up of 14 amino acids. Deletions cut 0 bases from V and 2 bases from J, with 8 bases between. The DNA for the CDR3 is TGCGCCAGCAGCTTGGGGACCGGGCAAGAGACCCAGTACTTC. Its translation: CASSLGTGQETQYF.

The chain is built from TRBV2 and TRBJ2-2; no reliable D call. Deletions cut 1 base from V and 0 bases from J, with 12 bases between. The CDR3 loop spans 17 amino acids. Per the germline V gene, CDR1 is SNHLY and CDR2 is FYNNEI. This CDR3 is CASSEVARIANTGELFF. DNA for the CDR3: TGTGCCAGCAGTGAAGTAGCCAGGATAGCGAACACCGGGGAGCTGTTTTTT.

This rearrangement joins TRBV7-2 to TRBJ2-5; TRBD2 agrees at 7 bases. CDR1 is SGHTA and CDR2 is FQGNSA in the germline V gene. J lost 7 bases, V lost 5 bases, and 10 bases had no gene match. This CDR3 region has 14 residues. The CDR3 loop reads CASSPSGDLGTQYF. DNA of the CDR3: TGTGCCAGCAGCCCCAGCGGGGACCTTGGGACCCAGTACTTC.

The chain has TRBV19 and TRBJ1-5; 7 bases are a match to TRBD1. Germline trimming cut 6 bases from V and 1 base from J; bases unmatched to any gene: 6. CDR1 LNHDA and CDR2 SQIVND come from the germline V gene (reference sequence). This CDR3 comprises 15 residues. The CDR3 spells CASRVDRWSNQPQHF. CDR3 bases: TGTGCCAGTAGGGTGGACAGGTGGAGCAATCAGCCCCAGCATTTT. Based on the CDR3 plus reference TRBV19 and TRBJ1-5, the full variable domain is DGGITQSPKYLFRKEGQNVTLSCEQNLNHDAMYWYRQDPGQGLRLIYYSQIVNDFQKGDIAEGYSVSREKKESFPLTVTSAQKNPTAFYLCASRVDRWSNQPQHFGDGTRLSIL.

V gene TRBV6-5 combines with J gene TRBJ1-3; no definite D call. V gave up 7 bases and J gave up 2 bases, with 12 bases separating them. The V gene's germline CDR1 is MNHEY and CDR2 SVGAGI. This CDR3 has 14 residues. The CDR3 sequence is CASTKKNAGNTIYF. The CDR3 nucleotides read TGTGCCAGCACCAAAAAAAACGCTGGAAACACCATATATTTT.

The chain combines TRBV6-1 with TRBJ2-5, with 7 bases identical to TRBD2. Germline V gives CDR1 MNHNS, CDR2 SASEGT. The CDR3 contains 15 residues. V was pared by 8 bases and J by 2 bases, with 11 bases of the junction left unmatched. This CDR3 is CASPPQGGEQETQYF. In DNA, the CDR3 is TGTGCCAGCCCCCCCCAGGGAGGGGAACAAGAGACCCAGTACTTC.

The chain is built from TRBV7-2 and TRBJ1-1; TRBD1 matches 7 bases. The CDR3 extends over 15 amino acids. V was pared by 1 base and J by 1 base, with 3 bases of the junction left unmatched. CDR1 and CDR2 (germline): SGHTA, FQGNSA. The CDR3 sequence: CASSLDPGGNTEAFF. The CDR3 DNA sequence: TGTGCCAGCAGCTTAGATCCAGGGGGGAACACTGAAGCTTTCTTT.

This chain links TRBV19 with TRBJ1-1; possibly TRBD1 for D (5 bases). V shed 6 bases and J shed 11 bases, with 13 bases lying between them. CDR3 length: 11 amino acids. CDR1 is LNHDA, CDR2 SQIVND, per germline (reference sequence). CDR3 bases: TGTGCCAGTAGCTACACGGCAGGGGCTTTCTTT. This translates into CASSYTAGAFF.

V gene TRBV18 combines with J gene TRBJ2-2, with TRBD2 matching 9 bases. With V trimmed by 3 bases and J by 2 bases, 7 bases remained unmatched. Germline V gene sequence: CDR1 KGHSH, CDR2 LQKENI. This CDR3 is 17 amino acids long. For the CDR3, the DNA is TGTGCCAGCTCACCCACCCGTGGGACTAGCAACACCGGGGAGCTGTTTTTT. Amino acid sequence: CASSPTRGTSNTGELFF.

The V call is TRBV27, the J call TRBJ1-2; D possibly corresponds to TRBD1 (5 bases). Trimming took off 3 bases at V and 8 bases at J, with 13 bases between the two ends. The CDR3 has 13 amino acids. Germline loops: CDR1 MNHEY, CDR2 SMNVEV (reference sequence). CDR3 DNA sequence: TGTGCCAGCAGTTTGTCCAGGGTCGGGGGCTACACCTTC. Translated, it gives CASSLSRVGGYTF.

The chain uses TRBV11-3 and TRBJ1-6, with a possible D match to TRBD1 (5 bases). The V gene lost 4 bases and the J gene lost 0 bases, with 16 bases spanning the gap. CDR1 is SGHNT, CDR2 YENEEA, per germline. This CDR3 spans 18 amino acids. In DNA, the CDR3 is TGTGCCAGCAGCTCTTGGGACGCAGGGAGCTCCTATAATTCACCCCTCCACTTT. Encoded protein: CASSSWDAGSSYNSPLHF.

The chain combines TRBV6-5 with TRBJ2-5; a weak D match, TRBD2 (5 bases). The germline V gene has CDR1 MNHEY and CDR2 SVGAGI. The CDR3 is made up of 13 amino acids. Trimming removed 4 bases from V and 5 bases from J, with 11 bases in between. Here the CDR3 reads CASSFEGRETQYF. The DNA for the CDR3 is TGTGCCAGCAGTTTCGAGGGTAGGGAGACCCAGTACTTC.

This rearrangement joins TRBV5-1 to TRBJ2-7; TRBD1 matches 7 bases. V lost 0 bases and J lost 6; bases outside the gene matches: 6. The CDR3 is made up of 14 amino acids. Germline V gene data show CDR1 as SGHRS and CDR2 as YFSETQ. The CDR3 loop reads CASSLEARGSEQYF. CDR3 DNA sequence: TGCGCCAGCAGCTTGGAGGCCAGGGGGAGCGAGCAGTACTTC.

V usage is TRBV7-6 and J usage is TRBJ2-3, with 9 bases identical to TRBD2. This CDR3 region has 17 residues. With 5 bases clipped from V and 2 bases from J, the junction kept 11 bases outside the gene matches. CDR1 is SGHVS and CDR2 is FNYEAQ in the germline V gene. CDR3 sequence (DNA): TGTGCCAGCAGCCGAATAGCGGGGGCCAGTGACACAGATACGCAGTATTTT. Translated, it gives CASSRIAGASDTDTQYF.

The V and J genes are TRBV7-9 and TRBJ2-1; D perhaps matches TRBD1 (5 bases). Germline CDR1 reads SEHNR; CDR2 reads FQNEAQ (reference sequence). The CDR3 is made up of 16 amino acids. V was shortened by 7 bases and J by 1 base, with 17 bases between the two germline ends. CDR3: CASTPSRVGSYNEQFF. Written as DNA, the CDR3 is TGTGCCAGCACTCCATCCAGGGTAGGGTCCTACAATGAGCAGTTCTTC.

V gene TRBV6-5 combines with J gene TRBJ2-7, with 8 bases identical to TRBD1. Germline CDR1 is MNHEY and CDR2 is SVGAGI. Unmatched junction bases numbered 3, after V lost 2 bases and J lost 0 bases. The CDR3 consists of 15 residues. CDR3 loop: CASSYRDRPSYEQYF. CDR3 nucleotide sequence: TGTGCCAGCAGTTACCGGGACAGGCCCTCCTACGAGCAGTACTTC.

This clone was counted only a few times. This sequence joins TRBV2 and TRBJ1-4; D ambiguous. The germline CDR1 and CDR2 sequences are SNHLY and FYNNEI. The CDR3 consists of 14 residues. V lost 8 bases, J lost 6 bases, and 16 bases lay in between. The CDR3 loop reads CASSPWGEDEKLFF. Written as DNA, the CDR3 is TGTGCCAGCTCACCGTGGGGAGAGGATGAAAAACTGTTTTTT.

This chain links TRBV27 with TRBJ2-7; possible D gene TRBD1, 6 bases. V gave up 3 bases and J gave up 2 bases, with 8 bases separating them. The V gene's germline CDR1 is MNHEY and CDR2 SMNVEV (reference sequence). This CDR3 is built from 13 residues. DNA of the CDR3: TGTGCCAGCAGTTTGGGGGCTCCCTACGAGCAGTACTTC. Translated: CASSLGAPYEQYF.

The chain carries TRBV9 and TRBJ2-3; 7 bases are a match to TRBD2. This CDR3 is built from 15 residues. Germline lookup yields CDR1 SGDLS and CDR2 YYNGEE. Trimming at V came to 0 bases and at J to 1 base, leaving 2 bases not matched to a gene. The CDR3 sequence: CASSVGSGGTDTQYF. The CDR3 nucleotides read TGTGCCAGCAGCGTAGGCAGCGGGGGCACAGATACGCAGTATTTT.

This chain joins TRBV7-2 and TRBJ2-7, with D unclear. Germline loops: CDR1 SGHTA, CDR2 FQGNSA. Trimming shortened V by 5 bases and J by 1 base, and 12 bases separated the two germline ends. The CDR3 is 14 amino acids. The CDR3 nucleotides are TGTGCCAGCAGCCCGGTATCAGGTTCCTACGAGCAGTACTTC. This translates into CASSPVSGSYEQYF.

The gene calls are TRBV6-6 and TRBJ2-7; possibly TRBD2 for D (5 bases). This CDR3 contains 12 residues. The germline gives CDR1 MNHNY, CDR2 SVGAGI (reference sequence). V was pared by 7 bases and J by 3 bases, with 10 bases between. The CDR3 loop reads CASINSDYEQYF. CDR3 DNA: TGTGCCAGCATTAATAGCGACTACGAGCAGTACTTC.